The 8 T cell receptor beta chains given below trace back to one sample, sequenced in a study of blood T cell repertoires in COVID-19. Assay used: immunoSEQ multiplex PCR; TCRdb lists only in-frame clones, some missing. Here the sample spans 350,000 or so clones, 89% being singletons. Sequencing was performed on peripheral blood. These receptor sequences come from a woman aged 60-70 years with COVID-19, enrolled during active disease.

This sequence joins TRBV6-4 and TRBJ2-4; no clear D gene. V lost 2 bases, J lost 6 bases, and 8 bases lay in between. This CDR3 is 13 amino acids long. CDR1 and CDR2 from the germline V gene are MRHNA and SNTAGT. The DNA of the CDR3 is TGTGCCAGCAGTGACACTCCAGGAAACATTCAGTACTTC. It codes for CASSDTPGNIQYF.

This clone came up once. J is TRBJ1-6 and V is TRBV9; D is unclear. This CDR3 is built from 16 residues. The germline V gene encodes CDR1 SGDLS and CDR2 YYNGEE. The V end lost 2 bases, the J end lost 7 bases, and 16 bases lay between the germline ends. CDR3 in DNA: TGTGCCAGCAGCGTCAGTACCGGCGGGTTAAATTCACCCCTCCACTTT. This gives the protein CASSVSTGGLNSPLHF.

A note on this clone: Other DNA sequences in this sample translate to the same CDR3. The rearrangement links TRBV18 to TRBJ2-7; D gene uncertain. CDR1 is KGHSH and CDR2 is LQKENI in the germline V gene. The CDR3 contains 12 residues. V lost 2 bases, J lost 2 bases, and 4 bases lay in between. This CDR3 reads CASSPTTYEQYF. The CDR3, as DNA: TGTGCCAGCTCACCAACTACCTACGAGCAGTACTTC.

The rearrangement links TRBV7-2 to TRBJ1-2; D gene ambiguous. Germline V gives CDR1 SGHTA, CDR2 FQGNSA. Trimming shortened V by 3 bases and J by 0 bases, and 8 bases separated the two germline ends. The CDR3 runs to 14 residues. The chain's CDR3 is CASSFVGANYGYTF. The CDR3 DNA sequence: TGTGCCAGCAGCTTTGTCGGTGCTAACTATGGCTACACCTTC.

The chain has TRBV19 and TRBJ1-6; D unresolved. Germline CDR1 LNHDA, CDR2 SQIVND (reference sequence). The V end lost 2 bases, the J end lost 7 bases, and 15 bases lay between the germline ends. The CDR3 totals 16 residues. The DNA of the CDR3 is TGTGCCAGTAGTATACGGTCAGGTTATGTAAATTCACCCCTCCACTTT. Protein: CASSIRSGYVNSPLHF.

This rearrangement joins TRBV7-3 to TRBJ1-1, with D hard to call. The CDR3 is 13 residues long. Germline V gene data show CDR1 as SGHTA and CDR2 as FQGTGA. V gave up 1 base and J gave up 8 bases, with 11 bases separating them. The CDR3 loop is CASSLRAGSEAFF. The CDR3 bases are TGTGCCAGCAGCTTAAGGGCGGGATCCGAAGCTTTCTTT.

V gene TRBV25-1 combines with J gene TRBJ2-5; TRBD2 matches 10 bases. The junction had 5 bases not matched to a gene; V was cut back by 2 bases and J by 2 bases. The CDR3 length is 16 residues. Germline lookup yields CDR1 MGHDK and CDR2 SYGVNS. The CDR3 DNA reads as TGTGCCAGCAGTGAAAGAGGACTAGCGGCTCAAGAGACCCAGTACTTC. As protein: CASSERGLAAQETQYF.

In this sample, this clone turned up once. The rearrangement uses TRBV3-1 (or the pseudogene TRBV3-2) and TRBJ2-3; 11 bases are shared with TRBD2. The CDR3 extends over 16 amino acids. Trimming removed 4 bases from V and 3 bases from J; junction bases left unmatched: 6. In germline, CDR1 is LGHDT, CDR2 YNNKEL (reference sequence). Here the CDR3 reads CASSPRLAGRTDTQYF. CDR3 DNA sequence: TGTGCCAGCAGCCCGCGACTAGCGGGGCGGACAGATACGCAGTATTTT.